The present T cell receptor (beta chain) was sequenced within a study of persistence of HIV-infected CD4 T cells. Regarding the study as a whole: TCRbeta richness was lower in CMV- and Gag-responding cells than in anti-CD3/anti-CD28-responding cells. Within sorted populations, more oligoclonal TCRs accompanied more oligoclonal proviruses.

Turning to this clone: Antigen unknown.

Nonspecific anti-CD3/anti-CD28 bead stimulation represents the broad CD4+ T cell repertoire. CD4+ T cells upregulating both CD40 ligand and CD69 were sorted as responding cells. Before stimulation, PBMCs underwent CD8+ T cell depletion. This was the immunoSEQ version 4 assay in survey mode. Repertoires were generated with immunoSEQ multiplex PCR, while TCRdb's copy carries only in-frame clones and drops some. The sample carries more than 35,000 clones, approximately 90% recorded once. The V gene lost 2 bases and the J gene lost 3 bases, with 15 bases spanning the gap. The CDR3 is 16 residues long. From germline, CDR1 is SGHTA and CDR2 FQGNSA.

The input for sequencing was CD4+ T cells sorted from PBMCs after 18-hour stimulation, taken from a patient who received antiretroviral therapy. This TCR came from an adult man with HIV who was CMV-seropositive. V is TRBV7-2 and J is TRBJ2-3; D is possibly TRBD1 (5 bases). Here the CDR3 reads CASSLIQGVRTDTQYF. DNA for the CDR3: TGTGCCAGCAGCTTAATTCAGGGCGTGAGGACAGATACGCAGTATTTT.